This entry lists 3 T cell receptor beta chains sequenced from one sample in a study of blood T cell repertoires in COVID-19. TCRdb's table, derived via immunoSEQ multiplex PCR, lists solely in-frame clones and lacks some. Altogether tens of thousands of clones are present, about 85% being singletons, with the ten largest covering less than 3%. Input material: peripheral blood. The source is a man aged 80 or over with acute or convalescent COVID-19.

A few counts support this clone. The V call is TRBV3-1 (or the pseudogene TRBV3-2), the J call TRBJ2-7; TRBD1 agrees at 11 bases. V lost 1 base and J lost 12; bases outside the gene matches: 14. Per germline, CDR1 LGHDT and CDR2 YNNKEL (reference sequence). The CDR3 is 16 residues long. The CDR3, as DNA: TGTGCCAGCAGCCAAGGCACCGGGACAGGGGGGTACGGTCTGTACTTC. It yields the protein CASSQGTGTGGYGLYF.

The chain uses TRBV7-9 and TRBJ1-1, with D perhaps TRBD1 (5 bases). The V gene's germline CDR1 is SEHNR and CDR2 FQNEAQ (reference sequence). Trimming shortened V by 2 bases and J by 2 bases, and 9 bases separated the two germline ends. This CDR3 is built from 14 residues. For the CDR3, the DNA is TGTGCCAGCAGCTTACAGGGAGGCAACACTGAAGCTTTCTTT. Translated: CASSLQGGNTEAFF.

The chain has TRBV7-2 and TRBJ1-2; the D gene is possibly TRBD1 (6 bases). The CDR3 totals 14 residues. From germline, CDR1 is SGHTA and CDR2 FQGNSA. The V gene lost 5 bases and the J gene lost 1 base, with 11 bases spanning the gap. The CDR3 is CASSLRQDNYGYTF. The CDR3 DNA sequence: TGTGCCAGCAGCCTTAGACAGGATAACTATGGCTACACCTTC.